This T cell receptor beta chain comes out of a study of T-cell reconstitution after alpha-beta-depleted transplantation in children. Broader study findings: Some patients owed their high day-60 TCRbeta diversity to surviving recipient T cells and thymic progenitors. By about two months after transplant, alpha-beta T cells reportedly arose from several hundred graft clones that had expanded. The main origin of T-cell counts and diversity one year after transplant was newly produced T cells.

Unique molecular identifiers were used to barcode this TCRbeta library. TCRdb itself ran the PCR reads through MiXCR, one entry per CDR3 protein. Among about 300,000 distinct CDR3 sequences listed, around 7.3% were seen once. This clonotype was picked up a small number of times. The antigen is undetermined. Sequenced material: peripheral blood, taken 360 days after TCRalphabeta/CD19-depleted stem cell transplant. The receptor comes from a female patient between 2 and 15 years old who had a stem cell transplant for Fanconi anemia, so the T cells may come from the graft donor.

CDR3 sequence reads: CSAREILAGRMPSTDTQYF. The CDR3 bases are TGCAGTGCTAGAGAGATACTAGCGGGGCGGATGCCTAGCACAGATACGCAGTATTTT. This chain links TRBV20-1 with TRBJ2-3; 10 nucleotides match TRBD2. The V segment lost 0 bases and the J segment 0 bases; nucleotides outside the gene matches: 12. CDR1 DFQATT and CDR2 SNEGSKA come from the germline V gene (reference sequence). CDR3 length: 19 amino acids.